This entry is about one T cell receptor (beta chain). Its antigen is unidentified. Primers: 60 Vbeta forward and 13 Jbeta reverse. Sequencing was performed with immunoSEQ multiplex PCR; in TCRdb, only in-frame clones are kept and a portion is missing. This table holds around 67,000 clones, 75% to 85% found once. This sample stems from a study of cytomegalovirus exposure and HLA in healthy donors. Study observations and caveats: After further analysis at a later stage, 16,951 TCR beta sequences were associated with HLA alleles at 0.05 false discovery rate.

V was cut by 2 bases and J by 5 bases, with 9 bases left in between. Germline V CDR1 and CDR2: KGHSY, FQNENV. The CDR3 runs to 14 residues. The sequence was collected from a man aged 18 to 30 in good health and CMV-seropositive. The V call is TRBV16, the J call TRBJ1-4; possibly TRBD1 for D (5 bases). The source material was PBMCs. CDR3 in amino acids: CASSQQAGNEKLFF. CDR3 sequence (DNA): TGTGCCAGCAGCCAACAAGCAGGGAATGAAAAACTGTTTTTT.